A single sample gave rise to the 2 T cell receptor beta chains below, sequenced in a study of cytomegalovirus exposure and HLA in healthy donors (dated by TCRdb to about 2017). Libraries came from the immunoSEQ multiplex PCR assay. For the multiplex PCR, a mixture combining 60 forward primers for TCR Vbeta segments and 13 reverse primers for TCR Jbeta segments was used. TCRdb limited this immuneACCESS table to in-frame rearrangements with V and J called. A share of clones is missing; checked studies link under half to unresolved V genes, and the rest is unexplained. The sample table lists around 180,000 clones, about 85% of them with a count of one. The biggest ten clones account for 1% of the sample. Sequencing was performed on PBMCs. Source of these receptors: a boy between 2 and 10 years old in good health and CMV-seronegative.

The chain recombines TRBV18 with TRBJ2-5; 13 bases match TRBD2. The germline CDR1 and CDR2 sequences are KGHSH and LQKENI. The V and J ends lost 6 bases and 9 bases, in that order; junction bases with no gene match: 10. This CDR3 has 15 amino acids. CDR3 region: CASSPGTSGERPQYF. The CDR3 bases are TGTGCCAGCTCCCCTGGGACTAGCGGGGAACGGCCCCAGTACTTC.

This clone was counted between two and nine times. This sequence joins TRBV30 and TRBJ2-3, with D perhaps matching TRBD1 (5 bases). V gave up 0 bases and J gave up 3 bases, with 10 bases separating them. CDR1 is GTSNPN, CDR2 SVGIG, per germline (reference sequence). The CDR3 totals 14 residues. CDR3 loop: CAWSVQVRTDTQYF. CDR3 bases: TGTGCCTGGAGTGTACAGGTCAGAACAGATACGCAGTATTTT.